The following is a TCR beta chain sequence with its context. The antigen remains undetermined. This record comes from a study of identical twins. Study results and limitations: Where beta out-of-frame sequences were concerned, excess twin sharing was weaker. Cord blood beta clonotypes that were abundant carried fewer insertions, and memory repertoires showed no such trend. Invariant MAIT and iNKT cells are populations that could partly confound zero-insertion analyses.

V lost 2 bases to trimming and J lost 3 bases, with 7 bases between them. From germline, CDR1 is SGDLS and CDR2 YYNGEE. The CDR3 is 13 residues long. TCRdb re-derived calls from the 5' RACE reads in MiXCR, one entry per CDR3 protein. Here the sample spans about 210,000 distinct CDR3 sequences, roughly a tenth being singletons. This sequence joins TRBV9 and TRBJ2-3; D not certain. This receptor was taken from a woman between 18 and 29 years old in good health. Input material: memory (CD45RO+) T cells sorted from blood. CDR3 nucleotides: TGTGCCAGCAGCGTGAGCCGTACAGATACGCAGTATTTT. Translating it yields CASSVSRTDTQYF.